The next 10 T cell receptor beta chains were all read from a single sample in a study of shared clonotypes between healthy human individuals (dated by TCRdb to about 2020). CD8 naive samples consisted of CD45RO-negative cells that were positively selected for CCR7, yielding a CD45RA+CCR7+ population without TemRA cells. The library relied on the immunoSEQ multiplex PCR assay. TCRdb limited this immuneACCESS table to in-frame rearrangements with V and J called. A share of clones is missing; checked studies link under half to unresolved V genes, and the rest is unexplained. The sample contains 760,000 or so clones, 95% to 97% of them found a single time. The top ten clonotypes cover less than 0.25% of the sample. The sequenced material came from naive CD8+ T cells sorted from blood. What this sample's cell subset or site label stands for: CD45RA+CCR7+. The source is a man aged 25-40 years in good health.

CDR3 nucleotide sequence: TGTGCCAGCAGAGGATCTGGGGAGTTCTTC. Translating it yields CASRGSGEFF. V and J are TRBV2 and TRBJ2-1, with D uncertain. The V gene lost 6 bases and the J gene lost 14 bases, with 11 bases spanning the gap. CDR3 length equals 10 residues. Per germline, CDR1 SNHLY and CDR2 FYNNEI.

The gene calls are TRBV4-1 and TRBJ2-7; D perhaps matches TRBD1 (6 bases). Trimming cost V 3 bases and J 6 bases, with 9 bases left between them. Per germline, CDR1 MGHRA and CDR2 YSYEKL. CDR3 size: 12 residues. CDR3 DNA: TGCGCCAGCAGCCAGGACAGTTTCGAGCAGTACTTC. Protein sequence: CASSQDSFEQYF.

The table lists this clone with a count of one. This chain joins TRBV9 and TRBJ1-3; TRBD1 might be the D (5 bases). Looked up from germline, CDR1 is SGDLS and CDR2 is YYNGEE. The CDR3 has 14 residues. Trimming removed 3 bases at V and 0 bases at J, with 7 bases between. CDR3 in amino acids: CASSGDSSGNTIYF. CDR3 DNA: TGTGCCAGCAGCGGCGACAGCTCTGGAAACACCATATATTTT.

This clone was found once. The chain carries TRBV1 and TRBJ2-7; no DNA check was done on the table's D call, TRBD1. TRBV1 is flagged as a pseudogene. The CDR3 consists of 13 residues. The CDR3 DNA follows: TGCACCAGCGGACAGGCCGCCTCCTACGAGCAGTACTTC. The encoded protein is CTSGQAASYEQYF.

The genes are TRBV7-2 and TRBJ2-7; 7 bases align to TRBD2. Per germline, CDR1 SGHTA and CDR2 FQGNSA. The CDR3 contains 14 residues. Trimming removed 3 bases from V and 3 bases from J; junction bases left unmatched: 5. In DNA, the CDR3 is TGTGCCAGCAGCTTTTGGGCTAGCGGCTACGAGCAGTACTTC. Translated, it gives CASSFWASGYEQYF.

The V call is TRBV29-1, the J call TRBJ1-2; 7 nucleotides match TRBD1. The CDR3 covers 14 residues. With 6 bases clipped from V and 4 bases from J, the junction kept 11 bases outside the gene matches. The germline V gene has CDR1 SQVTM and CDR2 ANQGSEA. The DNA of the CDR3 is TGCAGCGTGAATTTACAGGGGACGGGCTATGGCTACACCTTC. It translates to CSVNLQGTGYGYTF.

V and J are TRBV9 and TRBJ2-3; TRBD2 matches 7 bases. CDR3 length: 13 amino acids. Per germline, CDR1 SGDLS and CDR2 YYNGEE. After removal of 5 bases from V and 0 bases from J, the junction contained 0 bases not matched to a gene. The DNA of the CDR3 is TGTGCCAGCAGGGGAGGGAGCACAGATACGCAGTATTTT. This gives the protein CASRGGSTDTQYF.

Of note for this clone: Other DNA sequences from this sample encode an identical CDR3 as well. V is TRBV29-1 and J is TRBJ1-2, with D perhaps TRBD1 (6 bases). The CDR3 is 12 amino acids. The germline CDR1 and CDR2 sequences are SQVTM and ANQGSEA. V shed 0 bases and J shed 5 bases, with 7 bases lying between them. The CDR3: CSVEDRGYGYTF. CDR3 nucleotides: TGCAGCGTTGAAGACAGGGGTTATGGCTACACCTTC.

The V call is TRBV27, the J call TRBJ1-1; the D gene is possibly TRBD1 (6 bases). The V end lost 5 bases, the J end lost 4 bases, and 17 bases lay between the germline ends. This CDR3 is built from 15 residues. Germline assignment: CDR1 MNHEY and CDR2 SMNVEV (reference sequence). CDR3 sequence reads: CASSPGQFAVTEAFF. In DNA form, the CDR3 reads TGTGCCAGCAGTCCCGGACAGTTCGCGGTCACTGAAGCTTTCTTT.

The chain uses TRBV7-8 and TRBJ2-1, with 10 bases aligning to TRBD1. Germline CDR1 and CDR2: SGHVS and FQNEAQ. Trimming at V came to 2 bases and at J to 4 bases, leaving 5 bases not matched to a gene. The CDR3 is 16 residues long. The CDR3 region has the DNA TGTGCCAGCAGCTTAAACCGGGACAGGGGATACAATGAGCAGTTCTTC. Translating gives CASSLNRDRGYNEQFF.